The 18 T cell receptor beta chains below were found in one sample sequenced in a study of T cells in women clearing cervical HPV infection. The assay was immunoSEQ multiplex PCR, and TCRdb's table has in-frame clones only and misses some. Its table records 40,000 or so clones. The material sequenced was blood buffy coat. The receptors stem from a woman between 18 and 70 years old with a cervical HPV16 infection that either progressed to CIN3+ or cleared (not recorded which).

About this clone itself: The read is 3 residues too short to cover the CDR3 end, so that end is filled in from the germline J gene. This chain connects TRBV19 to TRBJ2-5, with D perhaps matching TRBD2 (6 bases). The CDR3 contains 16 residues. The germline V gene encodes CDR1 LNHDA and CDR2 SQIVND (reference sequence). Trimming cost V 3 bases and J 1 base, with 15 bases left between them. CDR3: CASSMAAGRGQETQYF. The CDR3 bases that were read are TGTGCCAGTAGTATGGCAGCGGGTAGGGGCCAAGAGACC.

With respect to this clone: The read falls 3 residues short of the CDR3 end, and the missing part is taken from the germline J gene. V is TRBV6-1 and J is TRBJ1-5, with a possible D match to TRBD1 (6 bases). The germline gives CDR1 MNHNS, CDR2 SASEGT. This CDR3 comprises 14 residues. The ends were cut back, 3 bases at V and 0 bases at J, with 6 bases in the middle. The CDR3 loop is CASSDRGSNQPQHF. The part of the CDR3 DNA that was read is TGTGCCAGCAGTGACAGGGGTAGCAATCAGCCC.

CDR3 DNA, as far as it was read: TGCAGTGCGGGGGGTCCTAGTGGGGATACG. This sequence encodes CSAGGPSGDT. The whole CDR3 reads CSAGGPSGDTQYF. The chain has TRBV20-1 and TRBJ2-3; a possible D gene is TRBD2 (6 bases). The CDR3 end falls 3 residues outside the read, so it is completed with the germline J gene. This CDR3 has 13 residues. V gave up 6 bases and J gave up 6 bases, with 16 bases separating them. Germline CDR1 reads DFQATT; CDR2 reads SNEGSKA (reference sequence).

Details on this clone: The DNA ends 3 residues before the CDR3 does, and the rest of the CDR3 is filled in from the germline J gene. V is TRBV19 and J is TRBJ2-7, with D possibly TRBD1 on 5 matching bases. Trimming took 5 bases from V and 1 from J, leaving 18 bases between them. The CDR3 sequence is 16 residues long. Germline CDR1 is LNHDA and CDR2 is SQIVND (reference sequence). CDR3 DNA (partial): TGTGCCAGTAGTCCCTACCGACAGCAATATTCCTACGAG. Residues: CASSPYRQQYSYE. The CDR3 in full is CASSPYRQQYSYEQYF.

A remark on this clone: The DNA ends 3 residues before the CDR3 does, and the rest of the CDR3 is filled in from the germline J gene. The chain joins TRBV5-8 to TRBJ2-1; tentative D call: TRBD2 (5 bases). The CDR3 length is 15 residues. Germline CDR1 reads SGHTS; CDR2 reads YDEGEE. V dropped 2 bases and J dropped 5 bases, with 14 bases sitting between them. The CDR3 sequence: CASSFPGMNDNEQFF. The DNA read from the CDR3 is TGTGCCAGCAGCTTCCCGGGGATGAACGACAATGAG.

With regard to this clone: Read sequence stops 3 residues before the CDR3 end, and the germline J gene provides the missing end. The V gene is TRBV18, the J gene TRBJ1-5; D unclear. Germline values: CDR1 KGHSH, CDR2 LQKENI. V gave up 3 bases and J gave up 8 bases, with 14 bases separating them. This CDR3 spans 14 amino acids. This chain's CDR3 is CASSPQASGEPQHF. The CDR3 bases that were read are TGTGCCAGCTCACCCCAAGCGTCCGGAGAGCCC.

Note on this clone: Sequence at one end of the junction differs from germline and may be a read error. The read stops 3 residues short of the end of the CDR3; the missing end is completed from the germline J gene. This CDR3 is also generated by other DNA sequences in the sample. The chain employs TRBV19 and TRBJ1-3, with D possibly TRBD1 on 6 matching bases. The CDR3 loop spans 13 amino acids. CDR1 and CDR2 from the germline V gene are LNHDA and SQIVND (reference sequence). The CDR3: CASKGHDQNTIYF. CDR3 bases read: TGTGCCAGTAAGGGACATGATCAGAACACG. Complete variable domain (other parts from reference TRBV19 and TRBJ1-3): DGGITQSPKYLFRKEGQNVTLSCEQNLNHDAMYWYRQDPGQGLRLIYYSQIVNDFQKGDIAEGYSVSREKKESFPLTVTSAQKNPTAFYLCASKGHDQNTIYFGEGSWLTVV.

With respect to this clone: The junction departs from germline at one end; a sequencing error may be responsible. The CDR3 bases that were read are TGTGCCAGCAGCCTAGCGGGACTAGAGACC. Translation gives CASSLAGLET. The entire CDR3 is CASSLAGLETQYF. The chain recombines TRBV7-2 with TRBJ2-5, with 9 bases fitting TRBD2. The missing CDR3 end, 3 residues past where the read stops, is filled in from the germline J gene. The CDR3 consists of 13 residues. Germline V gives CDR1 SGHTA, CDR2 FQGNSA.

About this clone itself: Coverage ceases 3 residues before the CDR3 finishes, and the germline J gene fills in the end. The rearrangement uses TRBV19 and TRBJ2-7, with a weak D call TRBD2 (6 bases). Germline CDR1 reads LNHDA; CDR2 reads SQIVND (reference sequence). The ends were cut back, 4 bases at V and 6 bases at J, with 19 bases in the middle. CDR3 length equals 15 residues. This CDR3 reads CASSNLPGIAVEQYF. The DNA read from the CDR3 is TGTGCCAGTAGTAATCTCCCTGGAATAGCGGTCGAG.

The CDR3 loop is CASSFLSINTNEQFF. The sequenced CDR3 bases are TGTGCCAGCAGCTTCCTGAGTATCAATACAAATGAG. V usage is TRBV11-2 and J usage is TRBJ2-1; no clear D. The read falls 3 residues short of the CDR3 end, and the missing part is taken from the germline J gene. With 3 bases removed from V and 7 bases from J, the gap between germline ends came to 16 bases. Germline lookup yields CDR1 SGHAT and CDR2 FQNNGV. This CDR3 spans 15 amino acids. The full variable domain, rest sourced from reference TRBV11-2 and TRBJ2-1, is EAGVAQSPRYKIIEKRQSVAFWCNPISGHATLYWYQQILGQGPKLLIQFQNNGVVDDSQLPKDRFSAERLKGVDSTLKIQPAKLEDSAVYLCASSFLSINTNEQFFGPGTRLTVL.

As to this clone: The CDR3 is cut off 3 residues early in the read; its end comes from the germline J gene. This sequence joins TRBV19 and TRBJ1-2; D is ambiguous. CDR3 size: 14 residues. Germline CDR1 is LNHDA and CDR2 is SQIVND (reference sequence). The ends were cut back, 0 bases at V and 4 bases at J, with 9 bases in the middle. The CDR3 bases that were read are TGTGCCAGTAGTATAGATGAGGCCGTCTATGGC. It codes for CASSIDEAVYG. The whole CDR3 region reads CASSIDEAVYGYTF.

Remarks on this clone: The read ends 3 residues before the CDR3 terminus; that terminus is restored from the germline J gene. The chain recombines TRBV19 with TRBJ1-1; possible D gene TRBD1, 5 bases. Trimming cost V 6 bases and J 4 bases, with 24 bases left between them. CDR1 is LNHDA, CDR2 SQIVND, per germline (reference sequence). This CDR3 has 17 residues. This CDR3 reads CASRVLGGVAGTTEAFF. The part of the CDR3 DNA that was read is TGTGCCAGTAGAGTATTGGGAGGGGTCGCGGGGACCACTGAA.

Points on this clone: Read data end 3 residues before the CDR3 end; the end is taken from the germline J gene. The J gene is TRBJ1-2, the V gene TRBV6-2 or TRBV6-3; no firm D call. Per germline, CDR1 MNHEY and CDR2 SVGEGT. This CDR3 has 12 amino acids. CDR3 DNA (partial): TGTGCCAGCAGTTACCAAGGACTAGCC. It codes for CASSYQGLA. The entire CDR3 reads CASSYQGLAYTF.

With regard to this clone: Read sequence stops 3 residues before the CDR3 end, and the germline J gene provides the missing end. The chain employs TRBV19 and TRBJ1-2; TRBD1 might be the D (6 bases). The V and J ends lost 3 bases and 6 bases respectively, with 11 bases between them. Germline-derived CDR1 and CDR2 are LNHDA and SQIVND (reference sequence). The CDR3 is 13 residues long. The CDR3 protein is CASSIWGQDGYTF. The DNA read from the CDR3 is TGTGCCAGTAGTATTTGGGGGCAGGATGGC. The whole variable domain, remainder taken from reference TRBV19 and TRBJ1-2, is DGGITQSPKYLFRKEGQNVTLSCEQNLNHDAMYWYRQDPGQGLRLIYYSQIVNDFQKGDIAEGYSVSREKKESFPLTVTSAQKNPTAFYLCASSIWGQDGYTFGSGTRLTVV.

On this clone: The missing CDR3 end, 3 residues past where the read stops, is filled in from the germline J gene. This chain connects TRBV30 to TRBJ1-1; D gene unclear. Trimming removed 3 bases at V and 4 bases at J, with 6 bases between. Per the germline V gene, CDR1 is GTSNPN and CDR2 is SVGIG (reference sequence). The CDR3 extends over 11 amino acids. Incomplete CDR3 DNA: TGTGCCTGGAGCCAATTCACTGAA. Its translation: CAWSQFTE. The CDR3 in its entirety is CAWSQFTEAFF.

Partial CDR3 DNA: TGCGCCAGCAGATTAATTGGGGGGGGAGCGATCAATGAA. Translated, it gives CASRLIGGGAINE. The full CDR3 protein is CASRLIGGGAINEAFF. The gene calls are TRBV5-1 and TRBJ1-1; TRBD1 is a possible D gene (5 bases). The read is 3 residues too short to cover the CDR3 end, so that end is filled in from the germline J gene. V was shortened by 5 bases and J by 7 bases, with 24 bases between the two germline ends. The CDR3 has 16 amino acids. Germline-derived CDR1 and CDR2 are SGHRS and YFSETQ.

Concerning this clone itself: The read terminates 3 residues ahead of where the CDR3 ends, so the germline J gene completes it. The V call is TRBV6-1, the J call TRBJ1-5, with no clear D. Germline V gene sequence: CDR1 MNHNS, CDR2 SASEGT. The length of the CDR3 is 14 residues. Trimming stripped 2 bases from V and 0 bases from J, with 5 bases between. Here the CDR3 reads CASSEQNSNQPQHF. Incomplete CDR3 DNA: TGTGCCAGCAGTGAACAGAATAGCAATCAGCCC.

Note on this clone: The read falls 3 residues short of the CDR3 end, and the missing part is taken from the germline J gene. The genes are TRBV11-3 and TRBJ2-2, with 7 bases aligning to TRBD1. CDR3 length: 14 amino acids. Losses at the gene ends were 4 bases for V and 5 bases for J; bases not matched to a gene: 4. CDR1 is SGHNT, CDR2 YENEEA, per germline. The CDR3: CASSYRGRTGELFF. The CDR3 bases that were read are TGTGCCAGCAGCTACAGGGGAAGGACCGGGGAG.